This T cell receptor beta chain is drawn from a study of T cells in localized non-small cell lung cancer. Measured with immunoSEQ multiplex PCR; TCRdb has only the in-frame clones, and not every one. Of 650 to 850 clones detected, 15% to 20% appear once; the ten largest clones hold roughly a quarter. Trimming removed 10 bases from V and 0 bases from J, with 9 bases in between. The germline CDR1 and CDR2 sequences are MDHEN and SYDVKM. This CDR3 comprises 13 residues. Nonneoplastic adjacent lung devoid of atypia was obtained no less than 2 cm from the tumor margin. Worth noting for this clone: Its specificity is not known.

Study conclusions and caveats: A median of 57 of the top 100 tumor clones appeared in adjacent lung, which was paired and uninvolved. Greater blood T cell density accompanied longer overall survival. Adjacent uninvolved lung tissue had the highest T cell clonality, exceeding tumor.

This chain links TRBV28 with TRBJ2-2, with D possibly matching TRBD2 (6 bases). This specimen was normal lung tissue next to the tumor, taken before any cancer treatment. This clonotype was sampled from an older female donor with stage II squamous cell lung carcinoma. The CDR3 is CATKRANTGELFF. The CDR3 coding sequence is TGTGCCACTAAGCGGGCGAACACCGGGGAGCTGTTTTTT.